This T cell receptor (beta chain) is from a study of CXCR3-negative and CXCR3-positive naive CD8 T cells. Study information: For each library, about 1.5 +/- 0.3 million TRB reads were obtained, around 140 million in total. Notes on the study in general: Naive cells positive for CXCR3 carried more hydrophobic TRB CDR3s than CXCR3-negative ones.

Phenotypically, naive CD8+ T cells corresponded to CD45RO-CCR7+CD27+CD95-. This CDR3 spans 14 amino acids. Germline CDR1 reads MGHRA; CDR2 reads YSYEKL. Notes on this clonotype: Its antigen is unidentified.

The libraries of TRB cDNA were prepared using 5' RACE with UMI labels. Using the 5' RACE reads, TCRdb records one entry per CDR3 protein without DNA. The table gives about 89,000 distinct CDR3 sequences; the top ten clones make up approximately 0.53% of it. Sequenced sample: naive CXCR3+ CD8+ T cells from blood. As to subset: CD45RO-CCR7+CD27+CD95- naive CD8+ T cells expressing CXCR3 (TNR3+). The sequence came from a human donor in good health. Some clones in this sample may be carry-over from other donors' samples. The chain joins TRBV4-1 to TRBJ2-3; TCRdb's D call of TRBD2 is untestable without DNA. CDR3 in amino acids: CASSPPGRADTQYF.